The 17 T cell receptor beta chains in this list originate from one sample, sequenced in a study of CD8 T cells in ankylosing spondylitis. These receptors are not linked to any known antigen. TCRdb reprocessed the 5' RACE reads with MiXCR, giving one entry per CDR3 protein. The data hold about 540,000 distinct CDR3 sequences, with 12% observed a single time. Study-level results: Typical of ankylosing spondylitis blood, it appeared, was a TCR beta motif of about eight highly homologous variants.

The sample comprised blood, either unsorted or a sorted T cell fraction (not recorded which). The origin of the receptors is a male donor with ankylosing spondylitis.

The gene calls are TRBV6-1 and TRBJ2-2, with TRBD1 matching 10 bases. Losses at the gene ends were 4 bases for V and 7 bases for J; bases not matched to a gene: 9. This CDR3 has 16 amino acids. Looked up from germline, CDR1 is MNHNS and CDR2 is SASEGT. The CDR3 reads CASSAGTGVHGGELFF. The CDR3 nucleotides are TGTGCCAGCAGTGCTGGGACAGGGGTCCACGGCGGGGAGCTGTTTTTT.

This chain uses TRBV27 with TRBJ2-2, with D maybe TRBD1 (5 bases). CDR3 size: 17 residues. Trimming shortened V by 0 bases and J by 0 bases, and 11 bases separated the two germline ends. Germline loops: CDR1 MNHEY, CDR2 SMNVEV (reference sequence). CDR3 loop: CASSLSMGQTNTGELFF. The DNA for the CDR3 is TGTGCCAGCAGTTTATCGATGGGGCAGACGAACACCGGGGAGCTGTTTTTT.

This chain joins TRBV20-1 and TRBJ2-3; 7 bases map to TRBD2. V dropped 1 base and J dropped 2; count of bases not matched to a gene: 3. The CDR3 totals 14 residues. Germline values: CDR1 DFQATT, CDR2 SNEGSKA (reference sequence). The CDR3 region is CSARGGGNTDTQYF. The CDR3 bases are TGCAGTGCTAGAGGGGGAGGGAACACAGATACGCAGTATTTT.

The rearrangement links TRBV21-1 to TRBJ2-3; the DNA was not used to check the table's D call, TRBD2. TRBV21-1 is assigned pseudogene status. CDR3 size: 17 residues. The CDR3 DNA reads TGTGCCAGCTGCAGGGCCCTAGCGGAAACTAGCACAGATACGCAGTATTTT. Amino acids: CASCRALAETSTDTQYF.

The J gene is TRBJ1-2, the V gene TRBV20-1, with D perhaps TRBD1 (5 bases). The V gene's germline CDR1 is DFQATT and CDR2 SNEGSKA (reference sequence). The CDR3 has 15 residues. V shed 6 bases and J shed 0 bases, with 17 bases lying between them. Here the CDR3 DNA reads TGCAGTGCAGTCGGGGCGGCGCCAGCTAACTATGGCTACACCTTC. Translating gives CSAVGAAPANYGYTF.

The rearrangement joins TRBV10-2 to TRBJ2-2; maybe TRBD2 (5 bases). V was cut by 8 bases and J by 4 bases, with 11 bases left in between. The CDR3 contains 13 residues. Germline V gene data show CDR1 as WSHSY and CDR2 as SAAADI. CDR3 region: CASGLASTGELFF. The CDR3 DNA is TGCGCCAGCGGTTTAGCGAGCACCGGGGAGCTGTTTTTT.

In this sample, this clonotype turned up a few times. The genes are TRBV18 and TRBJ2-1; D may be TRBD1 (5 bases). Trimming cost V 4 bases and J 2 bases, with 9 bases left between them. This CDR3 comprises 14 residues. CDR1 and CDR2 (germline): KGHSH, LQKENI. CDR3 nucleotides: TGTGCCAGCTCACTTGACAGAACCTACAATGAGCAGTTCTTC. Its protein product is CASSLDRTYNEQFF.

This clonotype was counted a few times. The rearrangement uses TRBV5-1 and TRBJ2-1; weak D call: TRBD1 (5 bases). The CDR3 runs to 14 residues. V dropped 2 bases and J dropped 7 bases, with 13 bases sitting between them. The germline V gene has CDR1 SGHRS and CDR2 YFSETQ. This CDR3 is CASSLDRRGNEQFF. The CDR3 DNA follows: TGCGCCAGCAGCTTAGACCGTAGGGGTAATGAGCAGTTCTTC.

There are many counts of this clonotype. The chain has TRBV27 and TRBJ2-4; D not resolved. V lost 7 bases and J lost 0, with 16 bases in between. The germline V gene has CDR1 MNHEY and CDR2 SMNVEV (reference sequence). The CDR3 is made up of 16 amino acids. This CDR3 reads CASTNDWTLAKNIQYF. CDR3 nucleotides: TGTGCCAGCACTAACGACTGGACGCTAGCCAAAAACATTCAGTACTTC.

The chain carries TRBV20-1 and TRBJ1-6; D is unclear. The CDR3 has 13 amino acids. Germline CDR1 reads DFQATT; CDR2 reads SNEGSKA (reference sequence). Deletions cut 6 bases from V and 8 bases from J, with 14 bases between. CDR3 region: CSAKTLADSPLHF. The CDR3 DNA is TGCAGTGCAAAGACACTGGCGGATTCACCCCTCCACTTT.

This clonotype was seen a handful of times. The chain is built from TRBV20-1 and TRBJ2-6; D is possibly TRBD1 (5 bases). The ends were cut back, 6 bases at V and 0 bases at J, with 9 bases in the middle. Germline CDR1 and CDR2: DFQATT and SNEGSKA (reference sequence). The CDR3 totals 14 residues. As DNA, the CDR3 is TGCAGTGCAATCGACAGCTCTGGGGCCAACGTCCTGACTTTC. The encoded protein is CSAIDSSGANVLTF.

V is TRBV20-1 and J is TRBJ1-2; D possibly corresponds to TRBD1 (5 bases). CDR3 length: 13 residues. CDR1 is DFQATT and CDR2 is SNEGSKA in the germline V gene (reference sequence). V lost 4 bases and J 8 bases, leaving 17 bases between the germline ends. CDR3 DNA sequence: TGCAGTGCTACCCCGGGCAGGGCTAGCGGCTACACCTTC. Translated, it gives CSATPGRASGYTF.

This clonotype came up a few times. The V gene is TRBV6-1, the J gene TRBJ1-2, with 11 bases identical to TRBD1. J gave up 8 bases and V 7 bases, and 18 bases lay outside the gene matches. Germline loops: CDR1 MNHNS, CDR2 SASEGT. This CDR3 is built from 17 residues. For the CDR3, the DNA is TGTGCCAGCAACTCATGGACAGGGGGCGTTCTTTCGCGGGGCTACACCTTC. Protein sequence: CASNSWTGGVLSRGYTF.

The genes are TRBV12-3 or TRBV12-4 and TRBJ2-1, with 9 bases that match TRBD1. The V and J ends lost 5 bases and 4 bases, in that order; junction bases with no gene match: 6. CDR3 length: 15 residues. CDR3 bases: TGTGCCAGCAGTGACCGGGACAGGGAGTACAATGAGCAGTTCTTC. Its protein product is CASSDRDREYNEQFF.

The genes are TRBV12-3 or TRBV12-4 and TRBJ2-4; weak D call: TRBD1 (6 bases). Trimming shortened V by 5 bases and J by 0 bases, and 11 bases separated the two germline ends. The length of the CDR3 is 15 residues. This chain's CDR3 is CASSPQGRAKNIQYF. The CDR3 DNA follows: TGTGCCAGCAGTCCCCAGGGGCGAGCCAAAAACATTCAGTACTTC.

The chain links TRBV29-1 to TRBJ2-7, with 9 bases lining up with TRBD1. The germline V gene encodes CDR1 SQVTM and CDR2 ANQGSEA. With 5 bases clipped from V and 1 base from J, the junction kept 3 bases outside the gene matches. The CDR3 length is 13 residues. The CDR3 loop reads CSVTGTGSYEQYF. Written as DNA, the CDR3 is TGCAGCGTTACCGGGACAGGGTCCTACGAGCAGTACTTC.

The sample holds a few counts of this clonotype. The CDR3 sequence is CASSLSPPRKTQYF. The CDR3 nucleotides read TGTGCCAGCAGTTTATCCCCCCCGAGGAAGACCCAGTACTTC. V gene TRBV12-3 or TRBV12-4 combines with J gene TRBJ2-5; D remains unclear. This CDR3 has 14 amino acids. V gave up 2 bases and J gave up 6 bases, with 13 bases separating them.